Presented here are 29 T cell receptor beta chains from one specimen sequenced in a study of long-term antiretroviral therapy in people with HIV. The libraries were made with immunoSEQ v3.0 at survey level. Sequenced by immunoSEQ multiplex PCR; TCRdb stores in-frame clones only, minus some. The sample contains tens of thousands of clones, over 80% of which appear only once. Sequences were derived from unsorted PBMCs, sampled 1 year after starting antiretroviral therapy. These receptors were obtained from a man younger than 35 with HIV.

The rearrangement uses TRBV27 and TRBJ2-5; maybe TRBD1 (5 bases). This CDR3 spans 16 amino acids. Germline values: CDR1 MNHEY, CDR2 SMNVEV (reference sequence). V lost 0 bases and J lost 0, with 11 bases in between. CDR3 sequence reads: CASSLSGPQYQETQYF. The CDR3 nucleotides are TGTGCCAGCAGTTTATCGGGGCCGCAGTACCAAGAGACCCAGTACTTC.

CDR3 region: CASSQDSPAATGELFF. As DNA, the CDR3 is TGCGCCAGCAGCCAAGATTCCCCAGCGGCCACCGGGGAGCTGTTTTTT. The chain employs TRBV4-1 and TRBJ2-2; D may be TRBD2 (5 bases). Germline V gives CDR1 MGHRA, CDR2 YSYEKL. Trimming shortened V by 0 bases and J by 4 bases, and 12 bases separated the two germline ends. The CDR3 loop spans 16 amino acids.

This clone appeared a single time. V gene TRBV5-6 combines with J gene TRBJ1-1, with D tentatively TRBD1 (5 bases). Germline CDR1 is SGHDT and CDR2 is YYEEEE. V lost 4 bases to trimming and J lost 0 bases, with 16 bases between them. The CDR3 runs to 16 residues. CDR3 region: CASSPTGGLMNTEAFF. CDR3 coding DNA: TGTGCCAGCAGCCCCACTGGGGGGTTGATGAACACTGAAGCTTTCTTT.

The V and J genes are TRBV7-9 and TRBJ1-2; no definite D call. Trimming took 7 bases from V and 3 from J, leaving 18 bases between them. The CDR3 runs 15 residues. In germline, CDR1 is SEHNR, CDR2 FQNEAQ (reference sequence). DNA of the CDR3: TGTGCCAGCACTAAGAGCCTAAAATTAGACTATGGCTACACCTTC. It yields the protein CASTKSLKLDYGYTF. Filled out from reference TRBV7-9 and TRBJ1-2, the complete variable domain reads DTGVSQNPRHKITKRGQNVTFRCDPISEHNRLYWYRQTLGQGPEFLTYFQNEAQLEKSRLLSDRFSAERPKGSFSTLEIQRTEQGDSAMYLCASTKSLKLDYGYTFGSGTRLTVV.

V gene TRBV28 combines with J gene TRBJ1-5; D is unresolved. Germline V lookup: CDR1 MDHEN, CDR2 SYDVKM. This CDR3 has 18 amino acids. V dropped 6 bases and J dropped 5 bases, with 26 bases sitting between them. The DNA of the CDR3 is TGTGCCAGCAGCGTCTATCCGGGCCTGGGCACGGGATATCAGCCCCAGCATTTT. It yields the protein CASSVYPGLGTGYQPQHF.

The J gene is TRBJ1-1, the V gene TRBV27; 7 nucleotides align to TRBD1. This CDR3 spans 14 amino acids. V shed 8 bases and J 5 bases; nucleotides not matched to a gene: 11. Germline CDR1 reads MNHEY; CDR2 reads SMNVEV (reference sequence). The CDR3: CASGYRTGNTEAFF. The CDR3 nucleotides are TGTGCCAGCGGCTACCGGACAGGAAATACTGAAGCTTTCTTT.

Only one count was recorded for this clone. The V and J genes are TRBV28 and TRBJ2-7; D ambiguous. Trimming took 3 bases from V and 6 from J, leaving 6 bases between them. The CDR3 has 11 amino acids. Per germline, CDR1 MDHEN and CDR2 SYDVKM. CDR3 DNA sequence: TGTGCCAGCAGTTTTGGACCCGAGCAGTACTTC. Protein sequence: CASSFGPEQYF.

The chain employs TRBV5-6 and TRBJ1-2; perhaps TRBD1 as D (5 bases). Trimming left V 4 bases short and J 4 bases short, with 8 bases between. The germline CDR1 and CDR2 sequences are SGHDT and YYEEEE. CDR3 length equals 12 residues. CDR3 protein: CASSGTSYGYTF. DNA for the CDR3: TGTGCCAGCAGCGGGACCTCCTATGGCTACACCTTC.

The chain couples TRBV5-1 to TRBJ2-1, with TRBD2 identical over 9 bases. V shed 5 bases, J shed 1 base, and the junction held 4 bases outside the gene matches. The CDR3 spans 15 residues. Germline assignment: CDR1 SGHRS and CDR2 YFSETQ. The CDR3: CASRPGLASYNEQFF. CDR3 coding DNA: TGCGCCAGCAGACCGGGACTAGCTTCCTACAATGAGCAGTTCTTC.

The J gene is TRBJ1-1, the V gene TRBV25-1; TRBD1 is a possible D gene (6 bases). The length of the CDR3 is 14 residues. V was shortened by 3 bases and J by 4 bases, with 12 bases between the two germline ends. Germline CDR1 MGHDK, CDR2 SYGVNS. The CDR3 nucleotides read TGTGCCAGCAGTGAGCCCAGGGGTGGCACTGAAGCTTTCTTT. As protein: CASSEPRGGTEAFF.

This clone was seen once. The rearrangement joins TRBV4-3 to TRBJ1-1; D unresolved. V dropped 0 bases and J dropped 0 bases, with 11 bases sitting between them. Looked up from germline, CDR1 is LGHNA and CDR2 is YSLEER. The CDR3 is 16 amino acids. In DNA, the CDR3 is TGCGCCAGCAGCCAAGATCACCGGGCTATGAACACTGAAGCTTTCTTT. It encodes CASSQDHRAMNTEAFF.

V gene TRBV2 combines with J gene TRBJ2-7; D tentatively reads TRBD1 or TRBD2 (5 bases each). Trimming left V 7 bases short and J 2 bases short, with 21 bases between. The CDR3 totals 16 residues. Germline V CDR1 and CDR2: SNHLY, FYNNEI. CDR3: CASNRPGTARAYEQYF. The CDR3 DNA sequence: TGTGCCAGCAATCGGCCCGGGACGGCCCGAGCCTACGAGCAGTACTTC.

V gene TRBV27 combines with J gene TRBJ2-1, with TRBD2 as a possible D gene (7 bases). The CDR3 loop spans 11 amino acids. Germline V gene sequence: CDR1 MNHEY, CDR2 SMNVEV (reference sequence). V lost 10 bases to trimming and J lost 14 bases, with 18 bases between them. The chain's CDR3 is CAMRGGGNEFF. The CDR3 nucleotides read TGTGCCATGAGGGGCGGGGGCAACGAGTTCTTC.

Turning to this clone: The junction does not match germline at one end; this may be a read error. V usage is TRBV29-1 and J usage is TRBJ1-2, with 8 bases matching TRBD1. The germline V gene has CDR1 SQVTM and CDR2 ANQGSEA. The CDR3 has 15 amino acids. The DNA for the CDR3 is TGCAGCGTTGACACGGGGACAGGCCCTAACAATGGCTACACCTTC. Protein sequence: CSVDTGTGPNNGYTF.

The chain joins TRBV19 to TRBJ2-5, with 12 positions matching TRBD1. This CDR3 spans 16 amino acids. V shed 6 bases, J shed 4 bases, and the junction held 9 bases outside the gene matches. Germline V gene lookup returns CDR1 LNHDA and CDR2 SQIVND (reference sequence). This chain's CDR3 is CASSKPGQGAGETQYF. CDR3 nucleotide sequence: TGTGCCAGTAGCAAGCCGGGACAGGGGGCCGGAGAGACCCAGTACTTC.

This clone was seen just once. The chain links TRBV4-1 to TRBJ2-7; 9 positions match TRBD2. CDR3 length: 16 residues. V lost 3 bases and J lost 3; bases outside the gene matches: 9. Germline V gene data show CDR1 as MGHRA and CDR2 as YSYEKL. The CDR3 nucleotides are TGCGCCAGCAGCCAGGTAGCGGGAGCTATTAACTACGAGCAGTACTTC. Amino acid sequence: CASSQVAGAINYEQYF.

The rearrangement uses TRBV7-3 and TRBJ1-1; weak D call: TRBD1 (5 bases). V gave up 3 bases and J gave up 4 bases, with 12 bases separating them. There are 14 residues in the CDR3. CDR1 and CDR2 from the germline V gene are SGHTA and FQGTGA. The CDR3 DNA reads TGTGCCAGCAGCTTCGGCGCAGGGCCCACTGAAGCTTTCTTT. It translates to CASSFGAGPTEAFF.

CDR3 nucleotide sequence: TGTGCCAGCAGTCTTGGGACAGGGGGCTACGAGCAGTACTTC. Encoded protein: CASSLGTGGYEQYF. The J gene is TRBJ2-7, the V gene TRBV6-5, with 11 bases identical to TRBD1. The CDR3 spans 14 residues. The V gene end was trimmed by 5 bases and the J gene end by 3 bases; junction bases not matched to a gene: 3. Germline V CDR1 and CDR2: MNHEY, SVGAGI.

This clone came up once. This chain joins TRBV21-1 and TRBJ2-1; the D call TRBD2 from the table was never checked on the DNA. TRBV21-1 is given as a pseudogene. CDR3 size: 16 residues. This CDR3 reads CASSKVSRTSHNEQFF. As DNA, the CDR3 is TGTGCCAGCAGCAAAGTTTCTCGGACTAGCCACAATGAGCAGTTCTTC.

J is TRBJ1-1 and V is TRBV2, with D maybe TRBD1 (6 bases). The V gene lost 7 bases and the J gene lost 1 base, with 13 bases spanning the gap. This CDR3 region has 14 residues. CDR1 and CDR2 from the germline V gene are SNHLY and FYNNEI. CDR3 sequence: CASTAGVENTEAFF. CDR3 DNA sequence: TGTGCCAGCACCGCAGGGGTGGAGAACACTGAAGCTTTCTTT.

The CDR3 DNA reads TGTGCCGGAGAGACAGGGCGAGACTATGGCTACACCTTC. Translating it yields CAGETGRDYGYTF. The chain is built from TRBV2 and TRBJ1-2; 7 bases align to TRBD1. The J segment lost 3 bases and the V segment lost 11 bases, leaving 9 bases of the junction unmatched. CDR3 length: 13 amino acids. CDR1 and CDR2 (germline): SNHLY, FYNNEI.

The CDR3 loop is CASSLALGALEETQYF. Here the CDR3 DNA reads TGCGCCAGCAGCTTGGCCCTAGGAGCCCTGGAAGAGACCCAGTACTTC. The chain carries TRBV5-1 and TRBJ2-5; D call uncertain. Germline CDR1 is SGHRS and CDR2 is YFSETQ. The CDR3 sequence is 16 residues long. V lost 0 bases, J lost 3 bases, and 15 bases lay in between.

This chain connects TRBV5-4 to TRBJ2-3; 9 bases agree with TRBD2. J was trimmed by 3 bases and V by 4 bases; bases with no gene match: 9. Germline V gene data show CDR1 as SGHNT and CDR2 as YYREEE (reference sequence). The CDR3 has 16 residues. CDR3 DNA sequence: TGTGCCAGCAGCAACCTTCTGAGCGGGGGGACAGATACGCAGTATTTT. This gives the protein CASSNLLSGGTDTQYF.

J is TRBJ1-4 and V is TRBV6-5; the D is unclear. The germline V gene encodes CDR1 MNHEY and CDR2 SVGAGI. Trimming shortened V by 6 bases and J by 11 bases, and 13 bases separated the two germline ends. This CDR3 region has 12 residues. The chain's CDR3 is CASSLRSGKLFF. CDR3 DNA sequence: TGTGCCAGCAGCCTCCGGTCCGGGAAACTGTTTTTT.

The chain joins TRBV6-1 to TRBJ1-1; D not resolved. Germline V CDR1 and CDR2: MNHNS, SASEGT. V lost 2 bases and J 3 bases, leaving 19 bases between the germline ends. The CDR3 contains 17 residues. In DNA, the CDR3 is TGTGCCAGCAGTGAAATCAGGACCAATTTCCCGGACACTGAAGCTTTCTTT. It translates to CASSEIRTNFPDTEAFF.

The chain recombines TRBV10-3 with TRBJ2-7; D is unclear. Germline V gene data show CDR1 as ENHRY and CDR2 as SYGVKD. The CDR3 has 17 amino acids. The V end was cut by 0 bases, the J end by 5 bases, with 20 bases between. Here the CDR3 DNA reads TGTGCCATCAGTGAGTCGATAATGAGTCTAGAATTCGACGAGCAGTACTTC. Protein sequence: CAISESIMSLEFDEQYF.

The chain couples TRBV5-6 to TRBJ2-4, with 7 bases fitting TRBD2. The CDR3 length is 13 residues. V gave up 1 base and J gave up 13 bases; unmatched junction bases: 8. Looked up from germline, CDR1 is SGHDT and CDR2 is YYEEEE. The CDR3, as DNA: TGTGCCAGCAGCTTGAGTAGTGGGGGGGGACAGTACTTC. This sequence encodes CASSLSSGGGQYF.

The CDR3 DNA sequence: TGCGCCAGCAGCGGAACGGGGACAGAGAATGGCTACACCTTC. Amino acids: CASSGTGTENGYTF. The chain is built from TRBV5-1 and TRBJ1-2, with TRBD1 identical over 7 bases. Per the germline V gene, CDR1 is SGHRS and CDR2 is YFSETQ. Losses at the gene ends were 4 bases for V and 6 bases for J; bases not matched to a gene: 9. The CDR3 loop spans 14 amino acids. Based on the CDR3 plus reference TRBV5-1 and TRBJ1-2, the full variable domain is KAGVTQTPRYLIKTRGQQVTLSCSPISGHRSVSWYQQTPGQGLQFLFEYFSETQRNKGNFPGRFSGRQFSNSRSEMNVSTLELGDSALYLCASSGTGTENGYTFGSGTRLTVV.

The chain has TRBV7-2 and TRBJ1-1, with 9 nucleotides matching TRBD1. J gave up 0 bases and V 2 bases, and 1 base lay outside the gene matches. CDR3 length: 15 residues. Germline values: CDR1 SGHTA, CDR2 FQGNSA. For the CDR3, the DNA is TGTGCCAGCAGCTTAACAGGGGGCCTGAACACTGAAGCTTTCTTT. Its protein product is CASSLTGGLNTEAFF.